These 9 T cell receptor beta chains came from one sample sequenced in a study of T cells of healthy individuals. Via MiXCR, TCRdb re-called the 5' RACE reads, giving one row per CDR3 protein. The repertoire holds 45,000 to 60,000 distinct CDR3 sequences, with around 15% as singletons. Every receptor here comes from a human donor in good health.

By share of the sample, this clonotype is large. The chain joins TRBV9 to TRBJ1-1; D is ambiguous. Per the germline V gene, CDR1 is SGDLS and CDR2 is YYNGEE. The CDR3 runs to 18 residues. V was shortened by 1 base and J by 4 bases, with 23 bases between the two germline ends. The CDR3 sequence: CASSVSPKGLPQGTEAFF. For the CDR3, the DNA is TGTGCCAGCAGCGTAAGCCCCAAGGGCCTACCTCAAGGCACTGAAGCTTTCTTT.

This clonotype was detected many times. V is TRBV7-8 and J is TRBJ1-1; D remains ambiguous. Per germline, CDR1 SGHVS and CDR2 FQNEAQ. The CDR3 loop spans 17 amino acids. Trimming pared 0 bases from V and 0 bases from J, leaving 14 bases between. In DNA, the CDR3 is TGTGCCAGCAGCTTAGCGGCACAGCGATACATGAACACTGAAGCTTTCTTT. Translated, it gives CASSLAAQRYMNTEAFF.

This clonotype was seen ten or more times. The chain's CDR3 is CATSDAARNTEAFF. DNA for the CDR3: TGTGCCACCAGTGACGCAGCGCGGAACACTGAAGCTTTCTTT. The rearrangement joins TRBV24-1 to TRBJ1-1; D is unresolved. The V gene lost 4 bases and the J gene lost 1 base, with 9 bases spanning the gap. The CDR3 covers 14 residues. Germline CDR1 is KGHDR and CDR2 is SFDVKD.

The J gene is TRBJ1-1, the V gene TRBV5-1, with TRBD1 identical over 10 bases. The V gene's germline CDR1 is SGHRS and CDR2 YFSETQ. The J segment lost 6 bases and the V segment lost 4 bases, leaving 6 bases of the junction unmatched. This CDR3 region has 14 residues. The CDR3 DNA follows: TGCGCCAGCAGCCCCGACAGGGGGCTTGCTGAAGCTTTCTTT. Translated, it gives CASSPDRGLAEAFF.

This clonotype was found many times. The chain links TRBV19 to TRBJ1-1; D is perhaps TRBD1 (5 bases). V lost 4 bases, J lost 1 base, and 7 bases lay in between. CDR1 and CDR2 from the germline V gene are LNHDA and SQIVND (reference sequence). This CDR3 has 13 amino acids. DNA for the CDR3: TGTGCCAGTAGTACGACAGCGAACACTGAAGCTTTCTTT. Protein: CASSTTANTEAFF.

There are many counts of this clonotype. The chain combines TRBV29-1 with TRBJ2-1; 8 bases map to TRBD2. Germline CDR1 is SQVTM and CDR2 is ANQGSEA. The ends lost 4 bases at V and 7 bases at J; junction bases unmatched: 12. The CDR3 has 15 residues. In DNA, the CDR3 is TGCAGCGTTGCGGGGGGGCCTACCCGGAGGAATGAGCAGTTCTTC. Residues: CSVAGGPTRRNEQFF.

The chain couples TRBV2 to TRBJ1-1; 7 nucleotides agree with TRBD1. This CDR3 spans 13 amino acids. The trim removed 7 bases at V and 2 bases at J, leaving 4 bases unmatched. Germline V CDR1 and CDR2: SNHLY, FYNNEI. The CDR3 DNA reads as TGTGCCAGCACCCGGACAGGAAACACTGAAGCTTTCTTT. Translation: CASTRTGNTEAFF.

The CDR3 here is CAISESVLAGTYEQYF. The CDR3 DNA follows: TGTGCCATCAGTGAGTCGGTCCTAGCGGGAACTTACGAGCAGTACTTC. This chain links TRBV10-3 with TRBJ2-7; TRBD2 agrees at 9 bases. The germline gives CDR1 ENHRY, CDR2 SYGVKD. The CDR3 covers 16 residues. The trim removed 0 bases at V and 4 bases at J, leaving 7 bases unmatched.

This clonotype was counted between two and nine times. This rearrangement joins TRBV20-1 to TRBJ1-4; D possibly corresponds to TRBD1 (5 bases). The CDR3 spans 14 residues. V gave up 6 bases and J gave up 2 bases, with 13 bases separating them. Looked up from germline, CDR1 is DFQATT and CDR2 is SNEGSKA (reference sequence). The CDR3 coding sequence is TGCAGTGCCCGCCAGGGCCCCACTAATGAAAAACTGTTTTTT. It yields the protein CSARQGPTNEKLFF.